This T cell receptor (beta chain) was captured in a study of blood T cell repertoires in COVID-19. The data were produced by immunoSEQ multiplex PCR, yet TCRdb's version contains in-frame clones alone and is incomplete. The top ten clones hold roughly 3.7% of a sample with over 110,000 clones, over 75% of them seen once. Germline V gives CDR1 LNHDA, CDR2 SQIVND (reference sequence). Trimming cost V 8 bases and J 10 bases; bases outside gene matches: 8. The CDR3 covers 13 residues. The sequenced sample consisted of PBMCs or T cells enriched from blood (not recorded which). This sequence originates from a man between 50 and 59 years old in a cohort exposed to, infected with or recovered from COVID-19 (not recorded which). The V call is TRBV19, the J call TRBJ1-6, with 7 nucleotides matching TRBD1. The CDR3 nucleotides read TGTGCCAGTCGGACAGGCCCAGAATCACCCCTCCACTTT. Amino acids: CASRTGPESPLHF.